The 4 T cell receptor beta chains below come from one sample, sequenced in a study of shared clonotypes between healthy human individuals. The repertoire was sequenced with immunoSEQ multiplex PCR; TCRdb's copy has only in-frame clones and lacks some. Among about 2.5 million clones listed, 80% to 95% were seen once. The sample taken for sequencing was naive CD4+ T cells from PBMCs. The sample's subset: CD45RA+ positively selected. Every receptor here comes from a man aged 18-30 years in good health. Some clones in this sample may be carry-over from other donors' samples.

This chain connects TRBV28 to TRBJ1-1; D not resolved. CDR3 length: 14 amino acids. V was clipped by 8 bases and J by 4 bases, with 17 bases between them. Germline V gene lookup returns CDR1 MDHEN and CDR2 SYDVKM. The CDR3 sequence is CASGPQEVPTEAFF. The CDR3 DNA reads TGTGCCAGCGGCCCCCAGGAGGTTCCCACTGAAGCTTTCTTT.

This chain joins TRBV5-6 and TRBJ2-2; no definite D call. CDR1 SGHDT and CDR2 YYEEEE come from the germline V gene. This CDR3 has 16 amino acids. The V and J ends lost 2 bases and 2 bases respectively, with 13 bases between them. CDR3 amino acids: CASSFRSWINTGELFF. In DNA form, the CDR3 reads TGTGCCAGCAGCTTCCGCAGCTGGATTAACACCGGGGAGCTGTTTTTT.

The chain combines TRBV27 with TRBJ2-3, with TRBD2 matching 9 bases. The CDR3 sequence is 15 residues long. Germline CDR1 MNHEY, CDR2 SMNVEV (reference sequence). The trim removed 2 bases at V and 4 bases at J, leaving 4 bases unmatched. This CDR3 is CASSLRGRDPDTQYF. The CDR3 DNA follows: TGTGCCAGCAGTTTACGCGGGAGGGACCCAGATACGCAGTATTTT.

The rearrangement joins TRBV28 to TRBJ2-7; the D call may be TRBD1 or TRBD2 (5 bases each). Germline-derived CDR1 and CDR2 are MDHEN and SYDVKM. V lost 3 bases to trimming and J lost 2 bases, with 17 bases between them. This CDR3 is 16 amino acids long. This CDR3 is CASSFSAGTATYEQYF. In nucleotides, the CDR3 is TGTGCCAGCAGTTTTTCAGCCGGGACGGCCACCTACGAGCAGTACTTC.